Shown below are 18 T cell receptor beta chains from a single sample sequenced in a study of monozygotic twins with inflammatory bowel disease. After re-calling the 5' RACE reads, TCRdb lists one entry per CDR3 protein, DNA absent. This table holds 300,000 to 450,000 distinct CDR3 sequences. Source material: blood. These receptors all come from a human donor with ulcerative colitis or Crohn's disease, or a healthy co-twin of an affected twin (not recorded which).

This sequence joins TRBV5-5 and TRBJ1-1; the D call of TRBD1 rests on TCRdb alone, since no DNA is present to check it. Per germline, CDR1 SGHKS and CDR2 YYEKEE (reference sequence). The CDR3 length is 15 residues. The CDR3 reads CASSLAAGRGSEAFF.

V and J are TRBV28 and TRBJ2-2. CDR1 is MDHEN, CDR2 SYDVKM, per germline. This CDR3 is 14 amino acids long. CDR3: CASSLSGRFRELFF.

The rearrangement links TRBV4-1 to TRBJ1-5. CDR1 is MGHRA, CDR2 YSYEKL, per germline. The CDR3 contains 15 residues. Here the CDR3 reads CASSLTRRKGQPQHF.

The J gene is TRBJ1-6, the V gene TRBV20-1. Germline CDR1 and CDR2: DFQATT and SNEGSKA (reference sequence). CDR3 length: 14 amino acids. CDR3 amino acids: CSARVPVNNSPLHF.

This chain links TRBV29-1 with TRBJ2-2; TCRdb returns TRBD1, unconfirmable since there is no DNA. The CDR3 sequence is 13 residues long. Germline CDR1 SQVTM, CDR2 ANQGSEA. CDR3 in amino acids: CSARTGGEGELFF.

V and J are TRBV27 and TRBJ1-5; the TRBD1 assignment by TCRdb is unverifiable without DNA. CDR3 length: 14 residues. From germline, CDR1 is MNHEY and CDR2 SMNVEV (reference sequence). CDR3 sequence: CASSGRQSNQPQHF.

The chain is built from TRBV5-1 and TRBJ1-3. Germline V lookup: CDR1 SGHRS, CDR2 YFSETQ. The CDR3 consists of 14 residues. CDR3 residues: CASSSAFSPNTIYF.

The rearrangement links TRBV20-1 to TRBJ2-7; TCRdb's D call, TRBD1, is unchecked because there is no DNA. CDR3 size: 14 residues. CDR1 DFQATT and CDR2 SNEGSKA come from the germline V gene (reference sequence). This CDR3 reads CSARPWTVSYEQYF.

The rearrangement links TRBV7-8 to TRBJ2-4; the TRBD1 assignment by TCRdb is unverifiable without DNA. In germline, CDR1 is SGHVS, CDR2 FQNEAQ. CDR3 size: 16 residues. The CDR3 sequence: CASSLFGQGAKNIQYF.

This chain links TRBV6-2 or TRBV6-3 with TRBJ2-7; TCRdb selects TRBD1, and the lack of DNA leaves this call unchecked. Germline loops: CDR1 MNHEY, CDR2 SVGEGT. This CDR3 region has 15 residues. The CDR3 spells CASSYRPGRASEQYF.

The chain recombines TRBV10-3 with TRBJ2-7; TCRdb lists TRBD2, though no DNA is available to test this call. The CDR3 contains 16 residues. Germline CDR1 and CDR2: ENHRY and SYGVKD. The CDR3 reads CAISAGLAGGPYEQYF.

This chain links TRBV5-1 with TRBJ2-5; TCRdb lists TRBD2, though no DNA is available to test this call. CDR3 length: 16 amino acids. Germline CDR1 reads SGHRS; CDR2 reads YFSETQ. The CDR3: CASSLGSSGAQETQYF.

This chain connects TRBV5-1 to TRBJ1-1; TCRdb calls TRBD1, which cannot be checked without DNA. This CDR3 has 16 amino acids. The germline CDR1 and CDR2 sequences are SGHRS and YFSETQ. CDR3 in amino acids: CATSFTGGGMNTEAFF.

The J gene is TRBJ2-5, the V gene TRBV12-3 or TRBV12-4; TCRdb indicates TRBD2, and absent DNA this call remains unverified. The CDR3 consists of 14 residues. The CDR3: CASSAAGTGETQYF.

The chain joins TRBV5-4 to TRBJ2-7; TCRdb selects TRBD1, and the lack of DNA leaves this call unchecked. Per the germline V gene, CDR1 is SGHNT and CDR2 is YYREEE (reference sequence). This CDR3 comprises 14 residues. CDR3: CASRQELTGSEQYF.

This rearrangement joins TRBV19 to TRBJ2-7; without DNA, the TCRdb call of TRBD1 cannot be checked. This CDR3 comprises 14 residues. The germline gives CDR1 LNHDA, CDR2 SQIVND (reference sequence). The CDR3 sequence is CASRGRDGSYEQYF.

The chain joins TRBV12-3 or TRBV12-4 to TRBJ1-2. There are 13 residues in the CDR3. Here the CDR3 reads CASSPDNVYGYTF.

The chain uses TRBV30 and TRBJ2-7; TCRdb designates TRBD1, a call that cannot be tested without DNA. Germline CDR1 and CDR2: GTSNPN and SVGIG (reference sequence). The CDR3 spans 14 residues. CDR3 region: CAWSPGGGSYEQYF. Full variable domain (outside the CDR3, taken from reference TRBV30 and TRBJ2-7): SQTIHQWPATLVQPVGSPLSLECTVEGTSNPNLYWYRQAAGRGLQLLFYSVGIGQISSEVPQNLSASRPQDRQFILSSKKLLLSDSGFYLCAWSPGGGSYEQYFGPGTRLTVT.